These 13 T cell receptor beta chains came from one sample sequenced in a study of response to subunit inactivated influenza vaccine. TCRdb processed the RT-PCR reads anew with MiXCR; each CDR3 protein has one entry. The sample shows about 800,000 distinct CDR3 sequences, about 20% of them seen only once. The material was PBMCs from blood, obtained 5 to 6 days after vaccination. These receptors originate from a man aged 45-60 years who received an inactivated influenza vaccine.

The chain joins TRBV20-1 to TRBJ2-1; 10 nucleotides line up with TRBD2. This CDR3 is 15 amino acids long. V was pared by 6 bases and J by 2 bases, with 7 bases of the junction left unmatched. CDR1 and CDR2 from the germline V gene are DFQATT and SNEGSKA (reference sequence). The CDR3 bases are TGCAGTGCCAAACCAACTAGCGGGGCCTACAATGAGCAGTTCTTC. It specifies CSAKPTSGAYNEQFF.

The chain combines TRBV10-3 with TRBJ1-1, with 10 bases lining up with TRBD1. Germline V lookup: CDR1 ENHRY, CDR2 SYGVKD. This CDR3 has 14 residues. V was pared by 9 bases and J by 1 base, with 5 bases of the junction left unmatched. The CDR3 region is CAISTGGPNTEAFF. For the CDR3, the DNA is TGTGCCATTTCGACAGGGGGCCCGAACACTGAAGCTTTCTTT.

J is TRBJ2-1 and V is TRBV20-1; D is ambiguous. Trimming pared 3 bases from V and 8 bases from J, leaving 11 bases between. The CDR3 contains 12 residues. Germline CDR1 and CDR2: DFQATT and SNEGSKA (reference sequence). CDR3: CSASSLADEQFF. As DNA, the CDR3 is TGCAGTGCTAGTTCATTAGCCGATGAGCAGTTCTTC.

This chain uses TRBV5-6 with TRBJ2-7; 7 bases fit TRBD1. The CDR3 consists of 14 residues. With V trimmed by 4 bases and J by 2 bases, 6 bases remained unmatched. CDR1 and CDR2 (germline): SGHDT, YYEEEE. CDR3 coding DNA: TGTGCCAGCAGCCGGGACAGTAATGCCTACGAGCAGTACTTC. It encodes CASSRDSNAYEQYF.

This clonotype has only a few counts. The gene calls are TRBV15 and TRBJ2-3, with D possibly called TRBD1 or TRBD2 (6 bases each). Germline V gene lookup returns CDR1 LNHNV and CDR2 YYDKDF (reference sequence). V shed 5 bases and J shed 2 bases, with 17 bases lying between them. This CDR3 region has 16 residues. CDR3 sequence reads: CATSSGTGANTDTQYF. DNA for the CDR3: TGTGCCACCAGCTCGGGGACGGGGGCCAACACAGATACGCAGTATTTT.

The rearrangement links TRBV7-9 to TRBJ2-5; D is possibly TRBD2 (6 bases). Germline lookup yields CDR1 SEHNR and CDR2 FQNEAQ (reference sequence). Trimming stripped 2 bases from V and 3 bases from J, with 13 bases between. The CDR3 is 15 residues long. The CDR3 reads CASSLPRGMEETQYF. In DNA form, the CDR3 reads TGTGCCAGCAGCTTACCACGGGGGATGGAAGAGACCCAGTACTTC. Full variable domain (outside the CDR3, taken from reference TRBV7-9 and TRBJ2-5): DTGVSQNPRHKITKRGQNVTFRCDPISEHNRLYWYRQTLGQGPEFLTYFQNEAQLEKSRLLSDRFSAERPKGSFSTLEIQRTEQGDSAMYLCASSLPRGMEETQYFGPGTRLLVL.

V and J are TRBV12-3 or TRBV12-4 and TRBJ2-2; TRBD2 aligns across 7 bases. The CDR3 consists of 16 residues. The junction had 6 bases not matched to a gene; V was cut back by 4 bases and J by 1 base. The CDR3 region is CASSSPAGMNTGELFF. DNA of the CDR3: TGTGCCAGCAGTTCCCCAGCGGGAATGAACACCGGGGAGCTGTTTTTT.

The rearrangement links TRBV6-1 to TRBJ1-5; D is possibly TRBD1 (5 bases). CDR1 and CDR2 (germline): MNHNS, SASEGT. Trimming removed 4 bases at V and 2 bases at J, with 9 bases between. This CDR3 contains 14 residues. The DNA for the CDR3 is TGTGCCAGCAGTGGGGGGGGTCGCAATCAGCCCCAGCATTTT. Translated, it gives CASSGGGRNQPQHF.

This clonotype has just a few counts. The chain recombines TRBV20-1 with TRBJ2-1, with D hard to call. The CDR3 length is 15 residues. Trimming shortened V by 1 base and J by 3 bases, and 13 bases separated the two germline ends. Per germline, CDR1 DFQATT and CDR2 SNEGSKA (reference sequence). The CDR3 loop reads CSARVPLGFYNEQFF. The CDR3 nucleotides are TGCAGTGCTAGAGTCCCTTTAGGATTCTACAATGAGCAGTTCTTC.

The chain employs TRBV24-1 and TRBJ2-5, with 10 bases fitting TRBD1. Germline V gene sequence: CDR1 KGHDR, CDR2 SFDVKD. With V trimmed by 1 base and J by 5 bases, 3 bases remained unmatched. The CDR3 contains 15 residues. The DNA of the CDR3 is TGTGCCACCAGTGATTTTGGGACAGGGGACGAGACCCAGTACTTC. Translation gives CATSDFGTGDETQYF.

This clonotype was found a few times. The chain joins TRBV6-5 to TRBJ2-7, with 7 bases aligning to TRBD1. V trimming: 3 bases; J trimming: 6 bases; junction bases outside the gene matches: 5. Germline V gene lookup returns CDR1 MNHEY and CDR2 SVGAGI. CDR3 size: 13 residues. CDR3 amino acids: CASSYEGASEQYF. CDR3 bases: TGTGCCAGCAGTTATGAGGGGGCGAGCGAGCAGTACTTC.

The chain couples TRBV9 to TRBJ2-2; D perhaps matches TRBD1 (5 bases). Germline lookup yields CDR1 SGDLS and CDR2 YYNGEE. CDR3 size: 14 residues. Trimming cost V 3 bases and J 1 base, with 7 bases left between them. The CDR3 protein is CASSGTLNTGELFF. CDR3 sequence (DNA): TGTGCCAGCAGCGGGACATTGAACACCGGGGAGCTGTTTTTT.

The chain links TRBV5-1 to TRBJ2-7; D gene unclear. Trimming cost V 0 bases and J 2 bases, with 9 bases left between them. Looked up from germline, CDR1 is SGHRS and CDR2 is YFSETQ. The CDR3 is made up of 14 amino acids. Here the CDR3 DNA reads TGCGCCAGCAGCTTGGCCGTACAGACCTACGAGCAGTACTTC. This encodes CASSLAVQTYEQYF.